A single sample gave rise to the 3 T cell receptor beta chains below, sequenced in a study of identical twins. MiXCR, applied by TCRdb to the 5' RACE reads, yields one record per CDR3 protein. The data contain under 500,000 distinct CDR3 sequences, approximately 14% of them singletons. Another study also made use of these data, one on yellow fever vaccine responses in identical twins.

Material: CD4+ T cells sorted from blood. The receptors originated from a woman aged 18-29 years in good health.

This clonotype was found many times. This sequence joins TRBV19 and TRBJ1-3; D remains ambiguous. The CDR3 sequence is 13 residues long. Germline CDR1 and CDR2: LNHDA and SQIVND (reference sequence). The germline V and J ends were trimmed by 5 bases and 0 bases, with 5 bases remaining between them. CDR3 DNA: TGTGCCAGTAGTTACAGCTCTGGAAACACCATATATTTT. Amino acid sequence: CASSYSSGNTIYF.

DNA for the CDR3: TGTGCCAGCAGTTTGTCCCGGAGGGGGTATGGCTACACCTTC. The encoded protein is CASSLSRRGYGYTF. The chain couples TRBV12-3 or TRBV12-4 to TRBJ1-2; a possible D gene is TRBD1 (6 bases). The CDR3 sequence is 14 residues long. V was clipped by 3 bases and J by 5 bases, with 13 bases between them.

This clonotype was observed a handful of times. The chain couples TRBV20-1 to TRBJ1-5; D ambiguous. Germline values: CDR1 DFQATT, CDR2 SNEGSKA (reference sequence). This CDR3 has 14 amino acids. With 5 bases removed from V and 1 base from J, the gap between germline ends came to 12 bases. CDR3 DNA sequence: TGCAGTGCTCCTGATGCGGGGAGCAATCAGCCCCAGCATTTT. Translating gives CSAPDAGSNQPQHF.